Shown below are 2 T cell receptor beta chains from a single sample sequenced in a study of human T cells and chemical hapten exposure. From the RACE reads, TCRdb called clonotypes with MiXCR, one entry per CDR3 protein. The sample shows roughly 38,000 distinct CDR3 sequences, 7.5% to 8% of them seen only once. Time point denoted: pre-sensitization, week 0. Treatment here: therapeutic diphenylcyclopropenone sensitization with weekly scalp DPC. Source: whole blood, taken in connection with sensitization to the hapten diphenylcyclopropenone (DPC). The receptors derive from a woman aged 45-60 years with alopecia areata. Some clones in this sample may be carry-over from other donors' samples.

This clonotype occurred many times. The chain couples TRBV20-1 to TRBJ2-3, with D possibly being TRBD2 (5 bases). The V end lost 6 bases, the J end lost 4 bases, and 11 bases lay between the germline ends. Looked up from germline, CDR1 is DFQATT and CDR2 is SNEGSKA (reference sequence). The CDR3 is made up of 12 amino acids. This chain's CDR3 is CSADVGADTQYF. Here the CDR3 DNA reads TGCAGTGCCGACGTGGGAGCAGATACGCAGTATTTT.

This clonotype was recorded a few times. The chain carries TRBV7-2 and TRBJ2-7, with 7 bases lining up with TRBD2. The CDR3 contains 14 residues. Germline CDR1 SGHTA, CDR2 FQGNSA. Trimming took 8 bases from V and 0 from J; bases not matched to a gene: 7. The chain's CDR3 is CASELGGSSYEQYF. CDR3 coding DNA: TGTGCCAGCGAATTGGGGGGGAGCTCCTACGAGCAGTACTTC.